This is a list of T cell receptor beta chains from one sample in a study of shared clonotypes between healthy human individuals. Produced via immunoSEQ multiplex PCR; TCRdb's table is partial and in-frame only. The sample shows approximately 500,000 clones, roughly 85% of them seen only once. Input material: PBMCs. These receptor sequences come from a middle-aged woman in good health. Some clones in this sample may be carry-over from other donors' samples. Both conserved end residues are part of each CDR3. D genes are given only for firm matches. The size field is filled for only some rows; it gives once, few, many or a size class.

TRBJ2-2 | TRBV4-3 | 16 | NA | NA | TGCGCCAGCAGCCAAGATTGGATAAGGGGCGCCGGGGAGCTGTTTTTT | CASSQDWIRGAGELFF
TRBJ1-3 | TRBV15 | 16 | NA | NA | TGTGCCACCAGCAGAGCTAACCCGGCCACTGGAAACACCATATATTTT | CATSRANPATGNTIYF
TRBJ2-3 | TRBV29-1 | 15 | NA | NA | TGCAGCGTTGAAGTTGGAGGGATCGGCACAGATACGCAGTATTTT | CSVEVGGIGTDTQYF
TRBJ2-7 | TRBV7-2 | 15 | TRBD1 | NA | TGTGCCAGCAGCGTGGGACAGGGGGCTACCTACGAGCAGTACTTC | CASSVGQGATYEQYF
TRBJ2-6 | TRBV19 | 18 | NA | once | TGTGCCAGTACCAAGGCGGAGGGCTTTCTTTCTGGGGCCAACGTCCTGACTTTC | CASTKAEGFLSGANVLTF
TRBJ2-5 | TRBV5-1 | 15 | NA | once | TGCGCCAGCAGCTTGGCCGGGCAGACCTCGGGGACCCAGTACTTC | CASSLAGQTSGTQYF
TRBJ2-1 | TRBV7-9 | 17 | TRBD2 | NA | TGTGCCAGCAGCTCGTTTAGCGGGAGGTGGTCCTACAATGAGCAGTTCTTC | CASSSFSGRWSYNEQFF
TRBJ2-7 | TRBV5-1 | 15 | TRBD2 | NA | TGCGCCAGCAGCTTGGGCGGGAGGGGGGCCTACGAGCAGTACTTC | CASSLGGRGAYEQYF
TRBJ1-2 | TRBV7-9 | 13 | NA | NA | TGTGCCGGAGGACTCCCTCCCAACTATGGCTACACCTTC | CAGGLPPNYGYTF
TRBJ2-2 | TRBV30 | 14 | NA | many | TGTGCCTGGAGTGCACTTAGTAACACCGGGGAGCTGTTTTTT | CAWSALSNTGELFF
TRBJ2-1 | TRBV7-3 | 12 | NA | once | TGTGCCAATGTCGGAGGGAGAAATGAGCAGTTCTTC | CANVGGRNEQFF
TRBJ2-6 | TRBV5-1 | 16 | NA | NA | TGCGCCAGCAGCTTGGGAGGGGACTCTGGGGCCAACGTCCTGACTTTC | CASSLGGDSGANVLTF
TRBJ2-7 | TRBV6-5 | 14 | TRBD1 | NA | TGTGCCAGCAGTTTCCGGGACAGGGGGGACGAGCAGTACTTC | CASSFRDRGDEQYF
TRBJ2-3 | TRBV6-1 | 15 | NA | NA | TGTGCCAGCAGTGAAGCGGGCTTCTACACAGATACGCAGTATTTT | CASSEAGFYTDTQYF
TRBJ1-3 | TRBV5-1 | 15 | NA | NA | TGCGCCAGCAGCTCTGGGGGGCGGAGAGGAAACACCATATATTTT | CASSSGGRRGNTIYF
TRBJ2-1 | TRBV6-1 | 15 | TRBD2 | NA | TGTGCCAGCAGCGCCCTAGCGGGAGGGTACAATGAGCAGTTCTTC | CASSALAGGYNEQFF
TRBJ2-7 | TRBV29-1 | 13 | TRBD1 | NA | TGCAGCGTTGGAACAGGGGGCAGGTACGAGCAGTACTTC | CSVGTGGRYEQYF
TRBJ2-7 | TRBV7-9 | 18 | TRBD2 | NA | TGTGCCAGCAGCTTAATCCCGGCCGACTCTAGCGGCTCCTACGAGCAGTACTTC | CASSLIPADSSGSYEQYF
TRBJ2-7 | TRBV21-1 | 17 | NA | NA | TGTGCCAGCAGCAAAGATTTGCGGCAATCATTAAGTTACGAGCAGTACTTC | CASSKDLRQSLSYEQYF
TRBJ2-7 | TRBV19 | 12 | NA | many | TGTGCCAGTAGTTTTTCCTTAGGAGAGCAGTACTTC | CASSFSLGEQYF
TRBJ2-2 | TRBV27 | 14 | NA | few | TGTGCCAGCAGTTTTGGCGGAAACACCGGGGAGCTGTTTTTT | CASSFGGNTGELFF
TRBJ2-7 | TRBV2 | 15 | NA | NA | TGTGCCAGCACCCCTCTCGCCGGTTGGGACTACGAGCAGTACTTC | CASTPLAGWDYEQYF
TRBJ2-1 | TRBV7-9 | 13 | NA | NA | TGTGCCAGCAGCCGAGTCACCGGCGGGGAGCAGTTCTTC | CASSRVTGGEQFF
TRBJ2-3 | TRBV6-6 | 15 | TRBD2 | NA | TGTGCCAGCAGTTACTCGGGCGGGAGGGGGGATACGCAGTATTTT | CASSYSGGRGDTQYF
TRBJ2-5 | TRBV7-2 | 15 | TRBD1 | NA | TGTGCCAGCAGCTTAGGGGACAGAGATCAAGAGACCCAGTACTTC | CASSLGDRDQETQYF
TRBJ2-2 | TRBV28 | 14 | NA | NA | TGTGCCAGCCTCCGGCTAGCGAGCACCGGGGAGCTGTTTTTT | CASLRLASTGELFF
TRBJ1-1 | TRBV19 | 14 | NA | NA | TGTGCCAGTAGTATTCGAGGGACCAACACTGAAGCTTTCTTT | CASSIRGTNTEAFF
TRBJ1-1 | TRBV7-9 | 14 | NA | NA | TGTGCCAGCAGCTTAGGGCAGCTCCACACTGAAGCTTTCTTT | CASSLGQLHTEAFF
TRBJ1-1 | TRBV7-8 | 13 | NA | few | TGTGCCAGCAGCTTAGCGGTAGCGGGGACGGCTTTCTTT | CASSLAVAGTAFF
TRBJ2-3 | TRBV19 | 16 | NA | medium-sized | TGTGCCAGTAGTAGGGCCCTAGCGTCAAGCACAGATACGCAGTATTTT | CASSRALASSTDTQYF
TRBJ2-1 | TRBV29-1 | 12 | TRBD2 | once | TGCAGCGTGGAGACTAGCAGGCATGAGCAGTTCTTC | CSVETSRHEQFF
TRBJ2-3 | TRBV7-9 | 17 | NA | NA | TGTGCCAGCAGCTTTGCCAGTGGGATTGGGCCCACAGATACGCAGTATTTT | CASSFASGIGPTDTQYF
TRBJ2-2 | TRBV6-5 | 15 | TRBD2 | NA | TGTGCCAGCCAACCGGGACTACTGAGGTCCGGGGAGCTGTTTTTT | CASQPGLLRSGELFF
TRBJ2-3 | TRBV19 | 14 | NA | NA | TGTGCCAGTAGTATCCCCGGCGTCCGAGATACGCAGTATTTT | CASSIPGVRDTQYF
TRBJ1-1 | TRBV6-5 | 13 | NA | NA | TGTGCCAGCAGTTCCCTCGGGGGCACTGAAGCTTTCTTT | CASSSLGGTEAFF
TRBJ1-3 | TRBV5-4 | 14 | NA | NA | TGTGCCAGCAGCTTGGTAGGAGTCGGAAACACCATATATTTT | CASSLVGVGNTIYF
TRBJ2-7 | TRBV5-6 | 13 | NA | NA | TGTGCCAGCAGCTTGGGTTACACCTACGAGCAGTACTTC | CASSLGYTYEQYF
TRBJ1-4 | TRBV19 | 14 | NA | once | TGTGCCAGTAGTATATCGGGGGACAATGAAAAACTGTTTTTT | CASSISGDNEKLFF
TRBJ2-7 | TRBV10-3 | 13 | NA | NA | TGTGCCATCAGTGACAGGGGGGACTACGAGCAGTACTTC | CAISDRGDYEQYF
TRBJ2-2 | TRBV10-3 | 17 | TRBD1 | once | TGTGCCATCAGTATGAGGGGGACAGGGGGCGCCGGCGGGGAGCTGTTTTTT | CAISMRGTGGAGGELFF
TRBJ2-1 | TRBV11-3 | 15 | NA | NA | TGTGCCAGCAGCCCTAGCCTCACCCCTTACAATGAGCAGTTCTTC | CASSPSLTPYNEQFF